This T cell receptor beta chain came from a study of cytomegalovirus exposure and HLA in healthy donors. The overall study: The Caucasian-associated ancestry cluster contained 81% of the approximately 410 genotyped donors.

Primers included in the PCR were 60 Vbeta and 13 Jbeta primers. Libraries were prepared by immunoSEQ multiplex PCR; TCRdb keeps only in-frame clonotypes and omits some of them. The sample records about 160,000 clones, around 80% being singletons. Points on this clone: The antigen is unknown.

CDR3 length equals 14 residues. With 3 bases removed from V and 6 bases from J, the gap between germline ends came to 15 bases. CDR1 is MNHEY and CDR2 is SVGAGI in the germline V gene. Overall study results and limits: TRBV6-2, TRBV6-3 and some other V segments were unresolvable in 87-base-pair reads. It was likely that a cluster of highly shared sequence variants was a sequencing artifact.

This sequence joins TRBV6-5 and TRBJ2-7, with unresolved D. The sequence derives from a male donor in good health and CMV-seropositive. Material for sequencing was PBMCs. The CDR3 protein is CASSYDLVKGEQYF. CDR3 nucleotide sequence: TGTGCCAGCAGTTATGACCTAGTAAAAGGCGAGCAGTACTTC.